This record looks at one T cell receptor beta chain sequence and its context. V was clipped by 6 bases and J by 1 base; unmatched bases: 6. This CDR3 is 15 amino acids long. CDR1 and CDR2 (germline): MDHEN, SYDVKM. The data stem from a study of blood T cell repertoires in COVID-19. TCRdb keeps only in-frame clones here, not all; method: immunoSEQ multiplex PCR. The sample yields under 300,000 clones, 91% seen once. This receptor was obtained from a human donor in a cohort exposed to, infected with or recovered from COVID-19 (not recorded which). The donor label of this sample is uncertain. Sequences were obtained from PBMCs or T cells enriched from blood (not recorded which). This rearrangement joins TRBV28 to TRBJ1-5; 7 bases agree with TRBD1. For the CDR3, the DNA is TGTGCCAGCAGGCCTGACAGGGAGAGCAATCAGCCCCAGCATTTT. Protein product: CASRPDRESNQPQHF.